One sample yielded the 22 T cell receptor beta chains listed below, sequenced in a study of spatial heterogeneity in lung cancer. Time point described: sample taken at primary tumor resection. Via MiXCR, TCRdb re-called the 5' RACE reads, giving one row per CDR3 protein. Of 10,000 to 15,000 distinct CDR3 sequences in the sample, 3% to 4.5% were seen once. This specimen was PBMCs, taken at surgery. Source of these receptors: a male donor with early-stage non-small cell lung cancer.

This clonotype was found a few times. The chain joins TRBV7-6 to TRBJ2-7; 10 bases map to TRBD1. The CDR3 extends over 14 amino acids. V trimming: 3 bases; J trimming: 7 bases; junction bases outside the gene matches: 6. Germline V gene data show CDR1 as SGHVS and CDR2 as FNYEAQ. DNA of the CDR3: TGTGCCAGCAGCTTTTCCGACAGGGGGCATGAGCAGTACTTC. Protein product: CASSFSDRGHEQYF.

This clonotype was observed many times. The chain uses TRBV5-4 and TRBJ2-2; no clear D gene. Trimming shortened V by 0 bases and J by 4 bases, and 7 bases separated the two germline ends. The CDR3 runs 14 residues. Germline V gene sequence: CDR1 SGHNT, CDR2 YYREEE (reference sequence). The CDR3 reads CASSLGSVTGELFF. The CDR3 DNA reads TGTGCCAGCAGCTTGGGATCTGTCACCGGGGAGCTGTTTTTT.

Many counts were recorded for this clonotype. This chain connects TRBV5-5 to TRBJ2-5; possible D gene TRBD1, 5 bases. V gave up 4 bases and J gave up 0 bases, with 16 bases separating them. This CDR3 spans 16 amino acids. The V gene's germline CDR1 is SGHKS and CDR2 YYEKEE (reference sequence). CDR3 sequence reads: CASSPLDIPYQETQYF. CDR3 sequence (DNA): TGTGCCAGCAGCCCCCTGGACATCCCGTACCAAGAGACCCAGTACTTC. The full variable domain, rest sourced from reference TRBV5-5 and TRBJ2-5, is DAGVTQSPTHLIKTRGQQVTLRCSPISGHKSVSWYQQVLGQGPQFIFQYYEKEERGRGNFPDRFSARQFPNYSSELNVNALLLGDSALYLCASSPLDIPYQETQYFGPGTRLLVL.

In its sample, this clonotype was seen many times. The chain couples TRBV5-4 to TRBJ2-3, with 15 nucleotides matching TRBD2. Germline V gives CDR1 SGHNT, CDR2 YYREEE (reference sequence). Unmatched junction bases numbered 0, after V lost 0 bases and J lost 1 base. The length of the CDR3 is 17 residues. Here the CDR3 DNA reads TGTGCCAGCAGCTTGGGGACTAGCGGGAGGGGCACAGATACGCAGTATTTT. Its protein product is CASSLGTSGRGTDTQYF.

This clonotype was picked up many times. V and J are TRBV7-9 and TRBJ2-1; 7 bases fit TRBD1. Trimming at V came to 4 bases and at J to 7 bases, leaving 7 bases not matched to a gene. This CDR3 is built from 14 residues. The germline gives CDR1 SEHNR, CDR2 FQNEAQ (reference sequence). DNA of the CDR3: TGTGCCAGCAGCTCGACCGGGACAGCGAATGAGCAGTTCTTC. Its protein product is CASSSTGTANEQFF.

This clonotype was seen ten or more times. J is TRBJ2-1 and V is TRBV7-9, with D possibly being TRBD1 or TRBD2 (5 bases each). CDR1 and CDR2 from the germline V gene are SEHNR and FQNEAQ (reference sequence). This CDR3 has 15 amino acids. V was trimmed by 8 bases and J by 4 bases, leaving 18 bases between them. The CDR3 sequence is CASRRGYGGYNEQFF. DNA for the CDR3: TGTGCCAGCCGCCGGGGCTACGGTGGATACAATGAGCAGTTCTTC. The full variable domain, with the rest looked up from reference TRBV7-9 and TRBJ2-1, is DTGVSQNPRHKITKRGQNVTFRCDPISEHNRLYWYRQTLGQGPEFLTYFQNEAQLEKSRLLSDRFSAERPKGSFSTLEIQRTEQGDSAMYLCASRRGYGGYNEQFFGPGTRLTVL.

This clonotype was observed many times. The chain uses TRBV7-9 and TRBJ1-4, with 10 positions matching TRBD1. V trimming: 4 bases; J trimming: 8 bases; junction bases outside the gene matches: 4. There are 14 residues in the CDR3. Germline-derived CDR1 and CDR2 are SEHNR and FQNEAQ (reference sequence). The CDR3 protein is CASSSAGQGEKLFF. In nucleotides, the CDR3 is TGTGCCAGCAGCTCCGCGGGACAGGGGGAAAAACTGTTTTTT.

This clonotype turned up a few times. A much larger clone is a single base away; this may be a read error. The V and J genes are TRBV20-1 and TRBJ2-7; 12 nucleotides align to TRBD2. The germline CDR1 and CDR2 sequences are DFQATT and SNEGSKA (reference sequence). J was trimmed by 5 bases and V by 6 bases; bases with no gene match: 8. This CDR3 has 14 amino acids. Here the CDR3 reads CSAIETSGGHEQYF. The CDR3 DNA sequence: TGCAGTGCCATAGAGACTAGCGGGGGTCACGAGCAGTACTTC.

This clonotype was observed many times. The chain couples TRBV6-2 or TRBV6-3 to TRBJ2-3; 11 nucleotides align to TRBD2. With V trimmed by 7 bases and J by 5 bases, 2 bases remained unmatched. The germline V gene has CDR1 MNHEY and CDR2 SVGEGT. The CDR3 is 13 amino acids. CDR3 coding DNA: TGTGCCAGCAACGGACTAGCGGGAGATACGCAGTATTTT. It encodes CASNGLAGDTQYF.

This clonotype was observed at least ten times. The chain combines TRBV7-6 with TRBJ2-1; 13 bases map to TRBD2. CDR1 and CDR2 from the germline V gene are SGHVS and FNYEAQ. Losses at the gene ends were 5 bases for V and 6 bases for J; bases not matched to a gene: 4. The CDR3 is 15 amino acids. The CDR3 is CASSMTSGRSNEQFF. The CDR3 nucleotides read TGTGCCAGCAGCATGACTAGCGGGAGGAGCAATGAGCAGTTCTTC.

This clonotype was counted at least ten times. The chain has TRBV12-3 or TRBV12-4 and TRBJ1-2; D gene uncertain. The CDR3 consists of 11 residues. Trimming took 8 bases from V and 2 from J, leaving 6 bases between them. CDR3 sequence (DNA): TGTGCCAGCGGGGAAAACTATGGCTACACCTTC. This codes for CASGENYGYTF.

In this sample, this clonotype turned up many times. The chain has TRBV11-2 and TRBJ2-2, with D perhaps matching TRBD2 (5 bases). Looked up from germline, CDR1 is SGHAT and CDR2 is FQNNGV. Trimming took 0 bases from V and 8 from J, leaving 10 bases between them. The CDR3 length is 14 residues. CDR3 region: CASSLERSAGELFF. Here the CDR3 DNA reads TGTGCCAGCAGCTTAGAGCGTAGCGCTGGGGAGCTGTTTTTT.

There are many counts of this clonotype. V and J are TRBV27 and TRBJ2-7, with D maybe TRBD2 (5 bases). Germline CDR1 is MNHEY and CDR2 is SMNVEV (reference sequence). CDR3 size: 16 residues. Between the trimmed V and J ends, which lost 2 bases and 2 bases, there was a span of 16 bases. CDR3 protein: CASSLGPGLGAYEQYF. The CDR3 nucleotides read TGTGCCAGCAGTTTAGGGCCCGGACTTGGGGCCTACGAGCAGTACTTC.

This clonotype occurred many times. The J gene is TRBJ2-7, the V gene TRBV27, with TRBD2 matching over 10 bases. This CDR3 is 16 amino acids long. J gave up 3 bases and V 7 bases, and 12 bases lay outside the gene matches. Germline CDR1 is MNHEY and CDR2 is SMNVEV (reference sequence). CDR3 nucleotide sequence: TGTGCCAGCACCCGTCTAGCGGGAGCCCATGGCTACGAGCAGTACTTC. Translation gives CASTRLAGAHGYEQYF.

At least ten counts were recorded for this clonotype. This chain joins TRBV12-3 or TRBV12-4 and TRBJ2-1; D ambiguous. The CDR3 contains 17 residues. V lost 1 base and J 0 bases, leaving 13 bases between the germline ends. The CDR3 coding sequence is TGTGCCAGCAGTTTAGGGTCACTATCCTCCTCCTACAATGAGCAGTTCTTC. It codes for CASSLGSLSSSYNEQFF.

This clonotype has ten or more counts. The CDR3, as DNA: TGTGCCAGCACTCCGGTAACAGGGACAGGGGCCTATGGCTACACCTTC. Its protein is CASTPVTGTGAYGYTF. The chain joins TRBV6-5 to TRBJ1-2; TRBD1 matches 10 bases. The trim removed 7 bases at V and 4 bases at J, leaving 12 bases unmatched. CDR1 and CDR2 from the germline V gene are MNHEY and SVGAGI. The CDR3 has 16 amino acids.

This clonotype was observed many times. The CDR3 nucleotides are TGTGCCAGCAGCTTAGGATGGGCCTCCTACAATGAGCAGTTCTTC. This translates into CASSLGWASYNEQFF. V gene TRBV11-2 combines with J gene TRBJ2-1; D remains unclear. Germline V gene lookup returns CDR1 SGHAT and CDR2 FQNNGV. CDR3 size: 15 residues. V lost 1 base, J lost 0 bases, and 7 bases lay in between. Variable domain in full (rest from reference TRBV11-2 and TRBJ2-1): EAGVAQSPRYKIIEKRQSVAFWCNPISGHATLYWYQQILGQGPKLLIQFQNNGVVDDSQLPKDRFSAERLKGVDSTLKIQPAKLEDSAVYLCASSLGWASYNEQFFGPGTRLTVL.

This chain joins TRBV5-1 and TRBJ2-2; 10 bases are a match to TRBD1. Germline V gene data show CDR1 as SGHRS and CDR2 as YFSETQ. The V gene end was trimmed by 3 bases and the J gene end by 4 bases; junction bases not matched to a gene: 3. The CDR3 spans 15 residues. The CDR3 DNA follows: TGCGCCAGCAGCTGGAGACAGGGGGCCACCGGGGAGCTGTTTTTT. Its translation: CASSWRQGATGELFF.

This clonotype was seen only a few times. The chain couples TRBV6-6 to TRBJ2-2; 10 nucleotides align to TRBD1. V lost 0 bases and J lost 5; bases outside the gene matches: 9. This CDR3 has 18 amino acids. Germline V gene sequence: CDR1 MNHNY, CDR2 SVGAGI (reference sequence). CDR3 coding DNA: TGTGCCAGCAGTTACTCGCCGGGACAGGGGCTTATTACCGGGGAGCTGTTTTTT. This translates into CASSYSPGQGLITGELFF.

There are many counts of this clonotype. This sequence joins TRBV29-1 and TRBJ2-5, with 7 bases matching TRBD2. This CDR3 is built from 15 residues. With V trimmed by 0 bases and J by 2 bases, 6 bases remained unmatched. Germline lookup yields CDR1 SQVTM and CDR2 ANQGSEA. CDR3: CSVEDPASGQETQYF. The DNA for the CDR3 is TGCAGCGTTGAAGATCCGGCTAGCGGACAAGAGACCCAGTACTTC.

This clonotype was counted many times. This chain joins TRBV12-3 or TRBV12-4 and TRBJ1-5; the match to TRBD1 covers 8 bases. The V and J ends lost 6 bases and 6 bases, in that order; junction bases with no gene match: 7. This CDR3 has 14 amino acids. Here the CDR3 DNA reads TGTGCCAGCAGCCCACAGGGGGGGATTCAGCCCCAGCATTTT. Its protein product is CASSPQGGIQPQHF.

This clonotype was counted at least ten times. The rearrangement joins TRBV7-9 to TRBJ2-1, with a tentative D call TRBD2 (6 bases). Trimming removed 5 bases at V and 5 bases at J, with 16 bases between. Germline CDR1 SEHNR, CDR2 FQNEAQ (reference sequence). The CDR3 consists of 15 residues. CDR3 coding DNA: TGTGCCAGCAGCCTTAGACTAGGAGTCCACAATGAGCAGTTCTTC. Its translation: CASSLRLGVHNEQFF. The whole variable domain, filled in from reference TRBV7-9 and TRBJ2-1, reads DTGVSQNPRHKITKRGQNVTFRCDPISEHNRLYWYRQTLGQGPEFLTYFQNEAQLEKSRLLSDRFSAERPKGSFSTLEIQRTEQGDSAMYLCASSLRLGVHNEQFFGPGTRLTVL.